The 23 T cell receptor beta chains below were found in one sample sequenced in a study of blood T cell repertoires in COVID-19. Sequencing used immunoSEQ multiplex PCR; TCRdb keeps in-frame clones, though not all of them. The sample holds around 200,000 clones, 90% seen once. Sequencing used peripheral blood. Receptors were obtained from a man aged 50-60 years with acute or convalescent COVID-19.

This rearrangement joins TRBV3-1 (or the pseudogene TRBV3-2) to TRBJ2-1; D is perhaps TRBD2 (6 bases). The CDR3 runs 16 residues. V shed 4 bases and J shed 4 bases, with 17 bases lying between them. Germline V CDR1 and CDR2: LGHDT, YNNKEL (reference sequence). This CDR3 reads CASSPPWSGGYNEQFF. The CDR3 region has the DNA TGTGCCAGCAGCCCCCCGTGGAGTGGAGGGTACAATGAGCAGTTCTTC.

The chain joins TRBV7-2 to TRBJ2-6; D is perhaps TRBD2 (7 bases). With 5 bases removed from V and 3 bases from J, the gap between germline ends came to 23 bases. Germline V lookup: CDR1 SGHTA, CDR2 FQGNSA. The CDR3 is 19 residues long. CDR3 sequence (DNA): TGTGCCAGCAGCCTCAACGGTCCAACGGGGGGCCTTGGGGCCAACGTCCTGACTTTC. Translation: CASSLNGPTGGLGANVLTF. The variable domain in full, completed from reference TRBV7-2 and TRBJ2-6, reads GAGVSQSPSNKVTEKGKDVELRCDPISGHTALYWYRQSLGQGLEFLIYFQGNSAPDKSGLPSDRFSAERTGGSVSTLTIQRTQQEDSAVYLCASSLNGPTGGLGANVLTFGAGSRLTVL.

The chain joins TRBV6-1 to TRBJ1-5, with 9 bases aligning to TRBD1. The V segment lost 0 bases and the J segment 6 bases; nucleotides outside the gene matches: 3. Per the germline V gene, CDR1 is MNHNS and CDR2 is SASEGT. There are 15 residues in the CDR3. The CDR3 DNA reads TGTGCCAGCAGTGAAGCAGGGGACAGGGTTCAGCCCCAGCATTTT. Amino acids: CASSEAGDRVQPQHF.

The V and J genes are TRBV7-6 and TRBJ2-1, with 8 bases lining up with TRBD2. There are 17 residues in the CDR3. The germline gives CDR1 SGHVS, CDR2 FNYEAQ. Trimming at V came to 0 bases and at J to 0 bases, leaving 4 bases not matched to a gene. The CDR3 sequence is CASSLAAGGGSYNEQFF. The CDR3 nucleotides read TGTGCCAGCAGCTTAGCTGCGGGGGGAGGCTCCTACAATGAGCAGTTCTTC.

This chain links TRBV28 with TRBJ1-5; D possibly corresponds to TRBD1 (6 bases). V was pared by 6 bases and J by 4 bases, with 10 bases between. The CDR3 is 13 amino acids. Germline assignment: CDR1 MDHEN and CDR2 SYDVKM. CDR3 region: CASSRDTNQPQHF. The CDR3 DNA follows: TGTGCCAGCAGCCGGGACACTAATCAGCCCCAGCATTTT.

This rearrangement joins TRBV6-6 to TRBJ2-1; TRBD2 matches 10 bases. The CDR3 contains 14 residues. CDR1 MNHNY and CDR2 SVGAGI come from the germline V gene (reference sequence). With 6 bases clipped from V and 8 bases from J, the junction kept 7 bases outside the gene matches. DNA for the CDR3: TGTGCCAGCAGAGGACTAGCGGTCGGCTATGAGCAGTTCTTC. This codes for CASRGLAVGYEQFF.

The J gene is TRBJ1-1, the V gene TRBV7-8, with D possibly being TRBD1 (5 bases). Germline lookup yields CDR1 SGHVS and CDR2 FQNEAQ. The CDR3 runs 15 residues. V was pared by 1 base and J by 5 bases, with 14 bases between. In DNA, the CDR3 is TGTGCCAGCAGCTTAGATGGTCAGGGACTAACTGAAGCTTTCTTT. Translating it yields CASSLDGQGLTEAFF.

The chain joins TRBV7-9 to TRBJ1-4; 7 bases fit TRBD1. In germline, CDR1 is SEHNR, CDR2 FQNEAQ (reference sequence). J was trimmed by 8 bases and V by 1 base; bases with no gene match: 4. The CDR3 totals 14 residues. CDR3 DNA sequence: TGTGCCAGCAGCTTAGGACAGGGACCGGAAAAACTGTTTTTT. Amino acid sequence: CASSLGQGPEKLFF.

V and J are TRBV29-1 and TRBJ1-2, with TRBD1 as a possible D gene (5 bases). CDR1 and CDR2 from the germline V gene are SQVTM and ANQGSEA. Trimming stripped 3 bases from V and 8 bases from J, with 10 bases between. CDR3 length: 11 residues. This CDR3 is CSVEDMSGYTF. The CDR3 nucleotides are TGCAGCGTTGAGGACATGAGCGGCTACACCTTC.

In DNA form, the CDR3 reads TGCGCCAGCAGCCAAGATGAGTTGAGCTTTGAGCAGTTCTTC. This sequence encodes CASSQDELSFEQFF. This chain connects TRBV4-3 to TRBJ2-1; unclear D gene. The germline gives CDR1 LGHNA, CDR2 YSLEER. CDR3 length equals 14 residues. The V and J ends lost 0 bases and 9 bases respectively, with 12 bases between them.

This clone was detected once. The chain carries TRBV20-1 and TRBJ2-7, with 10 bases identical to TRBD1. J lost 6 bases, V lost 3 bases, and 14 bases had no gene match. Germline lookup yields CDR1 DFQATT and CDR2 SNEGSKA (reference sequence). The CDR3 spans 16 residues. In nucleotides, the CDR3 is TGCAGTGCTAGTCAGGGACAGGGGATCGGCGCGGGCGAGCAGTACTTC. It encodes CSASQGQGIGAGEQYF.

The chain is built from TRBV6-5 and TRBJ2-1; 8 bases match TRBD2. The V segment lost 5 bases and the J segment 8 bases; nucleotides outside the gene matches: 11. Germline CDR1 reads MNHEY; CDR2 reads SVGAGI. CDR3 length equals 15 residues. CDR3 amino acids: CASSPTGLGWDEQFF. The CDR3 region has the DNA TGTGCCAGCAGTCCGACGGGACTAGGGTGGGATGAGCAGTTCTTC.

The chain carries TRBV18 and TRBJ2-1; 7 bases align to TRBD1. The length of the CDR3 is 15 residues. Germline loops: CDR1 KGHSH, CDR2 LQKENI. Germline trimming cut 1 base from V and 3 bases from J; bases unmatched to any gene: 3. CDR3 in DNA: TGTGCCAGCTCACCACTAGGGGGCGTCTACAATGAGCAGTTCTTC. Translated: CASSPLGGVYNEQFF.

This clone has only one observation. The chain has TRBV19 and TRBJ1-5; D perhaps matches TRBD1 (6 bases). V dropped 2 bases and J dropped 2 bases, with 19 bases sitting between them. Germline loops: CDR1 LNHDA, CDR2 SQIVND (reference sequence). This CDR3 spans 18 amino acids. The CDR3 sequence is CASSITGGGGKGNQPQHF. CDR3 DNA: TGTGCCAGTAGTATAACGGGGGGAGGGGGAAAGGGCAATCAGCCCCAGCATTTT.

This chain links TRBV23-1 with TRBJ2-5; 8 bases map to TRBD2. TRBV23-1 is assigned to the ORF class and has an uncertain function. The CDR3 is made up of 14 amino acids. The J segment lost 2 bases and the V segment lost 7 bases, leaving 6 bases of the junction unmatched. The CDR3 bases are TGCGCCAGCACCAGCGGGGGAACTCAAGAGACCCAGTACTTC. Translating it yields CASTSGGTQETQYF.

The rearrangement joins TRBV6-6 to TRBJ2-1; D is perhaps TRBD1 (6 bases). The CDR3 has 13 amino acids. V was cut by 11 bases and J by 0 bases, with 11 bases left in between. Germline lookup yields CDR1 MNHNY and CDR2 SVGAGI (reference sequence). The CDR3 sequence: CAVGQSSYNEQFF. The DNA for the CDR3 is TGTGCCGTGGGACAAAGCTCCTACAATGAGCAGTTCTTC.

The rearrangement joins TRBV12-3 or TRBV12-4 to TRBJ1-1; D is unresolved. V lost 7 bases and J 1 base, leaving 4 bases between the germline ends. The CDR3 consists of 11 residues. The CDR3 region has the DNA TGTGCCAGCACAGGGAACACTGAAGCTTTCTTT. Amino acids: CASTGNTEAFF.

The rearrangement links TRBV28 to TRBJ2-7, with D possibly matching TRBD1 (6 bases). Germline V gene lookup returns CDR1 MDHEN and CDR2 SYDVKM. The CDR3 spans 12 residues. The V and J ends lost 5 bases and 3 bases respectively, with 8 bases between them. CDR3 nucleotides: TGTGCCAGCAGTCGACAGGACTACGAGCAGTACGTC. Residues: CASSRQDYEQYV.

The chain has TRBV6-1 and TRBJ2-5, with 8 nucleotides matching TRBD2. After removal of 4 bases from V and 4 bases from J, the junction contained 11 bases not matched to a gene. CDR3 length equals 16 residues. Germline lookup yields CDR1 MNHNS and CDR2 SASEGT. The CDR3 coding sequence is TGTGCCAGCAGTGCCCGACCGGGGGGGCGCAGAGAGACCCAGTACTTC. It specifies CASSARPGGRRETQYF.

V and J are TRBV5-8 and TRBJ2-3; 9 bases match TRBD1. The CDR3 runs 17 residues. V shed 2 bases, J shed 2 bases, and the junction held 9 bases outside the gene matches. CDR1 is SGHTS and CDR2 is YDEGEE in the germline V gene. The CDR3, as DNA: TGTGCCAGCAGCTTCCGGGGGACAGGGTTTGTCACAGATACGCAGTATTTT. Encoded protein: CASSFRGTGFVTDTQYF.

This sequence joins TRBV14 and TRBJ2-7; 11 nucleotides agree with TRBD2. Germline-derived CDR1 and CDR2 are SGHDN and FVKESK. J gave up 9 bases and V 4 bases, and 11 bases lay outside the gene matches. The CDR3 totals 15 residues. The CDR3 DNA reads as TGTGCCAGCAGCCGATTAGCGGGAGGGCTCGGTTGGCAGTACTTC. It is translated as CASSRLAGGLGWQYF. Supplemented by reference TRBV14 and TRBJ2-7, the full variable domain reads EAGVTQFPSHSVIEKGQTVTLRCDPISGHDNLYWYRRVMGKEIKFLLHFVKESKQDESGMPNNRFLAERTGGTYSTLKVQPAELEDSGVYFCASSRLAGGLGWQYFGPGTRLTVT.

Here the CDR3 reads CASSSLGLAGDEQYF. The CDR3 DNA is TGTGCCAGCAGTTCCCTGGGACTAGCGGGAGACGAGCAGTACTTC. This chain links TRBV27 with TRBJ2-7, with TRBD2 matching 14 bases. This CDR3 spans 15 amino acids. Germline CDR1 reads MNHEY; CDR2 reads SMNVEV (reference sequence). The ends lost 4 bases at V and 5 bases at J; junction bases unmatched: 4.

The rearrangement joins TRBV18 to TRBJ2-7, with 8 bases lining up with TRBD1. Trimming cost V 5 bases and J 3 bases; bases outside gene matches: 9. CDR1 is KGHSH, CDR2 LQKENI, per germline. The CDR3 runs to 15 residues. The CDR3 DNA is TGTGCCAGCTCAGAGAAAGACAGGGGTGTCTACGAGCAGTACGTC. Protein: CASSEKDRGVYEQYV.